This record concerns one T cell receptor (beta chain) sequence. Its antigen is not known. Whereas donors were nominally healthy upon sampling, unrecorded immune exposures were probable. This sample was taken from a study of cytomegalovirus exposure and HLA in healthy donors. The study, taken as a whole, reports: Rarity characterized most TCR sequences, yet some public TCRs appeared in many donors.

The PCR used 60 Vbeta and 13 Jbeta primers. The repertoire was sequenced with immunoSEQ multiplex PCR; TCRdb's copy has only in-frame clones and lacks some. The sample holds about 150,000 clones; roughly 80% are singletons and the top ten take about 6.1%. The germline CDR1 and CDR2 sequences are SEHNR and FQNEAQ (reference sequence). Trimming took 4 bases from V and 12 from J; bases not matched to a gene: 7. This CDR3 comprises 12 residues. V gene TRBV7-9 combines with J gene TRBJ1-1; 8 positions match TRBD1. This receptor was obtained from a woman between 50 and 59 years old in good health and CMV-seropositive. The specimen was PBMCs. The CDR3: CASSYGQGPPFF. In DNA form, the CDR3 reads TGTGCCAGCAGCTATGGACAGGGTCCGCCTTTCTTT.